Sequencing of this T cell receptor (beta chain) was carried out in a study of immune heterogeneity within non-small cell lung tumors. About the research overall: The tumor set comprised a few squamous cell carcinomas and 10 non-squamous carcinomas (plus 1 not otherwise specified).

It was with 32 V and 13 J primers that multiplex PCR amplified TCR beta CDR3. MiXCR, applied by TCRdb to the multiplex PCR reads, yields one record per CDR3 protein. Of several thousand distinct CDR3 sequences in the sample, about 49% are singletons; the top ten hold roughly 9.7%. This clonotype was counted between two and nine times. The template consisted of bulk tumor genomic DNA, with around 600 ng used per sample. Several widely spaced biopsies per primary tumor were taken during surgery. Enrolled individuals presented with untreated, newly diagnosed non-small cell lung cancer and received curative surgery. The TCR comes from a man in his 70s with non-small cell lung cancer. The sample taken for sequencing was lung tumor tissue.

This chain's CDR3 is CASSTPSGPGPEQFF. CDR3 sequence (DNA): TGTGCCAGCAGCACTCCTAGCGGTCCCGGACCGGAGCAGTTCTTC. The V gene is TRBV7-9, the J gene TRBJ2-1; 7 positions match TRBD2. The CDR3 has 15 residues. The V and J ends lost 5 bases and 10 bases, in that order; junction bases with no gene match: 14. The V gene's germline CDR1 is SEHNR and CDR2 FQNEAQ (reference sequence).